This T cell receptor (beta chain) was captured by sequencing in a study of spatial heterogeneity in lung cancer. Study-wide background: The 70 or so donors had untreated early-stage non-small cell lung cancer.

Indicated time point: blood at routine non-recurrence follow-up after resection. Many counts were recorded for this clonotype. Each TCR cDNA molecule bore a unique molecular identifier. TCRdb itself ran the 5' RACE reads through MiXCR, one entry per CDR3 protein. The table lists about 70,000 distinct CDR3 sequences, less than 9.5% of them singletons, with approximately 2% in the top ten. This CDR3 is 17 amino acids long. CDR1 MDHEN and CDR2 SYDVKM come from the germline V gene. V was clipped by 5 bases and J by 8 bases; unmatched bases: 14. This specimen was PBMCs, taken at follow-up. This sequence originates from a female donor with early-stage non-small cell lung cancer. The gene calls are TRBV28 and TRBJ2-1; 11 positions agree with TRBD2. The CDR3 nucleotides are TGTGCCAGCAGTCAAGATGACATAGCGGGAGGGTTGTATGAGCAGTTCTTC. This gives the protein CASSQDDIAGGLYEQFF.